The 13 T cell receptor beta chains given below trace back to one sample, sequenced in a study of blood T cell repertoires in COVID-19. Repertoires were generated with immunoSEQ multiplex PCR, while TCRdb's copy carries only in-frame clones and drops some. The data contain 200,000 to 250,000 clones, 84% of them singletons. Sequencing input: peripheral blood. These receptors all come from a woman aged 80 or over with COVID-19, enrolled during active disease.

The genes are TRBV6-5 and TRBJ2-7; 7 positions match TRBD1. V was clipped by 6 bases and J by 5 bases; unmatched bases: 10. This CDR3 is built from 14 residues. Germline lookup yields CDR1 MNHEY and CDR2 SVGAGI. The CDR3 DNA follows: TGTGCCAGCAGGACGATAGGGGGCCCAAACGAGCAGTACTTC. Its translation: CASRTIGGPNEQYF.

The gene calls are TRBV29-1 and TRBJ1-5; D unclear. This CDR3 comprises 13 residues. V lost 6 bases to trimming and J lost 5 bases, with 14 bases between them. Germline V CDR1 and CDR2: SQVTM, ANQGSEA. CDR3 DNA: TGCAGCGTCGGAGGCTCAGCAGATCAGCCCCAGCATTTT. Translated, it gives CSVGGSADQPQHF.

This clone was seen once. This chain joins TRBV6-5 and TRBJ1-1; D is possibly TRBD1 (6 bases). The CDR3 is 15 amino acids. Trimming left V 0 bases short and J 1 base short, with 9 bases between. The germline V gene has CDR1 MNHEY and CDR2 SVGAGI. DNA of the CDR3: TGTGCCAGCAGTTACTCGTGGGGACAGAACACTGAAGCTTTCTTT. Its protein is CASSYSWGQNTEAFF.

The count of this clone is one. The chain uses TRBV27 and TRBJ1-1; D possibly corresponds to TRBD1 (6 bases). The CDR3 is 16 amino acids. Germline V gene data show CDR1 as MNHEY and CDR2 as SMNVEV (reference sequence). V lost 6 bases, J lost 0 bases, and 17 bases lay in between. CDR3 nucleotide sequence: TGTGCCAGCAGGCCCGGGAGGGGGTACATGAACACTGAAGCTTTCTTT. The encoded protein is CASRPGRGYMNTEAFF.

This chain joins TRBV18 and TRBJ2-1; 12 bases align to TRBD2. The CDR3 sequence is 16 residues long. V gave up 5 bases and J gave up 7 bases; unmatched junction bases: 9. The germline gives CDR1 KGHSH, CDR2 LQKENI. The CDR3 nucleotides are TGTGCCAGCTCATTTTCTAGCGGGAGGGCCTTGAATGAGCAGTTCTTC. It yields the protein CASSFSSGRALNEQFF.

The CDR3 loop is CASSPTHGNTEAFF. CDR3 coding DNA: TGTGCCAGCAGCCCCACTCACGGGAACACTGAAGCTTTCTTT. The J gene is TRBJ1-1, the V gene TRBV5-4; D is ambiguous. Germline V gene data show CDR1 as SGHNT and CDR2 as YYREEE (reference sequence). Trimming pared 4 bases from V and 1 base from J, leaving 11 bases between. This CDR3 has 14 amino acids.

The CDR3 bases are TGTGCCACCAGTGATTTTAGGGGGACCGTGAACACTGAAGCTTTCTTT. It encodes CATSDFRGTVNTEAFF. J is TRBJ1-1 and V is TRBV24-1; D is possibly TRBD1 (6 bases). Per the germline V gene, CDR1 is KGHDR and CDR2 is SFDVKD. The ends were cut back, 1 base at V and 0 bases at J, with 11 bases in the middle. The CDR3 loop spans 16 amino acids.

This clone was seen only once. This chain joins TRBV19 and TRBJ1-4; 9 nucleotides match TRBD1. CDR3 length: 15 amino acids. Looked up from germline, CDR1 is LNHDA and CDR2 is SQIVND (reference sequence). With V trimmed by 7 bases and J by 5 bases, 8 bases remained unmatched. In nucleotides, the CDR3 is TGTGCCAGTAATCCGGACAGGGGTCGAAATGAAAAACTGTTTTTT. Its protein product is CASNPDRGRNEKLFF.

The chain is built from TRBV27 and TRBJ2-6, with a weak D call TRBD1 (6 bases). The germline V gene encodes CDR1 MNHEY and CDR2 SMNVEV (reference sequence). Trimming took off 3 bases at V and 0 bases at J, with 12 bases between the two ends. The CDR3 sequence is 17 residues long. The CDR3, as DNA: TGTGCCAGCAGTTTGACAGGAACCAGCTCTGGGGCCAACGTCCTGACTTTC. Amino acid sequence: CASSLTGTSSGANVLTF.

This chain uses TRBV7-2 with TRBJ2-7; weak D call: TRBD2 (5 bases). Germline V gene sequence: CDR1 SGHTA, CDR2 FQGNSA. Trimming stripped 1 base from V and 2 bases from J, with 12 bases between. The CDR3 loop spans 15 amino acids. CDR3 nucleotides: TGTGCCAGCAGCTTAGGCCCGCCGGGGACCTACGAGCAGTACTTC. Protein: CASSLGPPGTYEQYF.

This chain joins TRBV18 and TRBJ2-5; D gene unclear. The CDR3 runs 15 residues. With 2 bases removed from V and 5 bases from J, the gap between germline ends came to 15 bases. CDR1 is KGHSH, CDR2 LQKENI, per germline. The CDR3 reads CASSPVLARRETQYF. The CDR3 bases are TGTGCCAGCTCACCAGTGCTGGCGAGGCGGGAGACCCAGTACTTC.

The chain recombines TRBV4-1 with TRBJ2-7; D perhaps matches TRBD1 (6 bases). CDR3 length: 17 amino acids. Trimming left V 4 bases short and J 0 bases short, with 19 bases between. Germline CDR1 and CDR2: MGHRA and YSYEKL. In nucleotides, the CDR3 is TGCGCCAGCAGCCTCCAAGGGAACCGGGACAACTCCTACGAGCAGTACTTC. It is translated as CASSLQGNRDNSYEQYF.

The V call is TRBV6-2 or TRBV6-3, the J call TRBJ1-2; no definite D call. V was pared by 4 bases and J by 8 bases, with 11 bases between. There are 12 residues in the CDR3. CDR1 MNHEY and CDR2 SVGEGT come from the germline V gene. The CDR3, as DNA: TGTGCCAGCAGTTCAACTAGACGGGGCTACACCTTC. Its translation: CASSSTRRGYTF.